In its sample, the clone carrying this T cell receptor (beta chain) was seen a few times. The data were taken from a study of blood T cells in healthy people across ages. The CDR3 totals 13 residues. V gave up 7 bases and J gave up 2 bases, with 13 bases separating them. The germline gives CDR1 SQVTM, CDR2 ANQGSEA. Using a J-beta primer mix together with a sample-barcoded 5' primer, a second PCR was run for about 7 to 12 cycles. TCRdb reprocessed the 5' RACE reads via MiXCR and lists one record per CDR3 protein. The data contain over 1,300,000 distinct CDR3 sequences, around 55% of them singletons. With each sample, at least 6 micrograms of total RNA were extracted.

Material: blood. The chain recombines TRBV29-1 with TRBJ2-3; D perhaps matches TRBD2 (6 bases). The clonotype comes from a man aged 18 to 29 in good health. CDR3 amino acids: CSAPGLYTDTQYF. The CDR3 nucleotides are TGCAGCGCTCCGGGACTCTACACAGATACGCAGTATTTT.